This TCR beta chain emerged from a study of T cell repertoires in cytomegalovirus infection (dated by TCRdb to between 2019 and 2020). With respect to the entire study: The HLA type of each donor mattered for the analysis, because public TCR beta signatures pointed to carriage of CMV infection along with the matching HLA type.

The sequencer listed for this sample is Illumina HiSeq 1500. The public reads were reanalyzed by TCRdb: fastp trimming at Q25, MiXCR alignment, in-frame beta chains only. Rows are combined by CDR3 protein, so each entry shows the most common genes and DNA. This sample holds roughly 150,000 distinct CDR3 sequences; roughly 18% were observed only once. The leading ten clones occupy approximately 18% of the sample. Relative to germline, V is missing 5 bases and J is missing 5 bases, with 5 bases of the junction outside any gene match. CDR1 is given as KGHDR and CDR2 as SFDVKD, both from the germline V gene. Taken from cysteine to phenylalanine, the CDR3 has 14 residues. The DNA shown is the 42-base CDR3, in frame from base 1. Details on this clonotype: Its antigen target is currently unknown. No qualities accompany the bases; no much larger clone lies one base away.

Beyond this particular receptor, the publication reports: In the ex vivo response, HLA-C-restricted CMV-specific TCR beta clonotypes were dominant, and in two of eight donors the single most frequent clonotype came from this HLA-C-restricted group. In both this cohort and an independent cohort of approximately 350 donors, the cumulative frequency of public TCR beta family members distinguished carriers of CMV infection plus the relevant HLA type.

The specimen sequenced was CD8+ T cells from PBMCs. This sequence was found in a human donor in good health (CMV status not recorded). Some clones in this sample may be carry-over from other donors' samples. The V gene is TRBV24-1 and the J gene is TRBJ2-1, and TRBD2 matches 7 of the central bases. The CDR3 region reads CATSVTGGDNEQFF. The nucleotide sequence is TGTGCCACCAGTGTGACGGGAGGAGACAATGAGCAGTTCTTC.